Below, 7 T cell receptor beta chains from the same sample are listed, as sequenced in a study of lymphopenia after photon versus proton radiotherapy (dated by TCRdb to about 2019). The receptor library was made with the immunoSEQ multiplex PCR assay. TCRdb re-hosts the immuneACCESS table, in-frame sequences only. Its copies lack some clones; in the studies checked, an unresolved V gene accounts for under half of them, and the cause for the rest is not known. Here the sample has around 55,000 clones; about four fifths occur a single time. Clones ranked in the top ten supply approximately 2% of the sample. The specimen comprised peripheral blood, sampled from a patient treated with proton-based radiotherapy. The receptor set was obtained from a man aged 60 to 75 with pancreatic cancer.

The V call is TRBV2, the J call TRBJ2-1; no clear D. The germline V and J ends were trimmed by 5 bases and 5 bases, with 10 bases remaining between them. Germline V gene sequence: CDR1 SNHLY, CDR2 FYNNEI. The CDR3 is 13 amino acids. The CDR3 coding sequence is TGTGCCAGCAGTTTATCACAGAACAATGAGCAGTTCTTC. Protein: CASSLSQNNEQFF.

The chain is built from TRBV5-1 and TRBJ2-1, with 7 bases fitting TRBD2. Germline V gene data show CDR1 as SGHRS and CDR2 as YFSETQ. The CDR3 is 15 amino acids. V lost 0 bases to trimming and J lost 4 bases; unmatched junction nucleotides: 4. The CDR3 DNA reads as TGCGCCAGCAGCTTGGGGACGGGGGGTTACAATGAGCAGTTCTTC. Its translation: CASSLGTGGYNEQFF. Together with reference TRBV5-1 and TRBJ2-1, the CDR3 gives the full variable domain: KAGVTQTPRYLIKTRGQQVTLSCSPISGHRSVSWYQQTPGQGLQFLFEYFSETQRNKGNFPGRFSGRQFSNSRSEMNVSTLELGDSALYLCASSLGTGGYNEQFFGPGTRLTVL.

The J gene is TRBJ2-7, the V gene TRBV27; 12 nucleotides agree with TRBD2. The V gene's germline CDR1 is MNHEY and CDR2 SMNVEV (reference sequence). Unmatched junction bases numbered 10, after V lost 6 bases and J lost 7 bases. The CDR3 has 15 residues. CDR3 sequence: CASSKRLAGDGEQYF. In DNA form, the CDR3 reads TGTGCCAGCAGCAAGAGACTAGCGGGAGATGGGGAGCAGTACTTC.

This clone was counted only a few times. The rearrangement links TRBV18 to TRBJ1-2, with TRBD1 identical over 7 bases. Germline CDR1 is KGHSH and CDR2 is LQKENI. CDR3 length: 14 residues. The V segment lost 3 bases and the J segment 3 bases; nucleotides outside the gene matches: 4. CDR3 coding DNA: TGTGCCAGCTCACCTGGGACAGCGGACTATGGCTACACCTTC. It is translated as CASSPGTADYGYTF.

The rearrangement uses TRBV29-1 and TRBJ2-1; 12 positions match TRBD2. This CDR3 is 14 amino acids long. Germline loops: CDR1 SQVTM, CDR2 ANQGSEA. V lost 4 bases and J lost 7; bases outside the gene matches: 5. CDR3 bases: TGCAGCGTTGGACTAGCGGGAGTAGGAAATGAGCAGTTCTTC. It encodes CSVGLAGVGNEQFF.

The chain employs TRBV29-1 and TRBJ1-5; 8 positions agree with TRBD1. The germline V gene has CDR1 SQVTM and CDR2 ANQGSEA. The CDR3 loop spans 13 amino acids. J lost 1 base, V lost 8 bases, and 4 bases had no gene match. Written as DNA, the CDR3 is TGCAGCATCCGGACAGGGAGCAATCAGCCCCAGCATTTT. This translates into CSIRTGSNQPQHF.

V usage is TRBV18 and J usage is TRBJ2-5; TRBD1 agrees at 10 bases. With 3 bases clipped from V and 9 bases from J, the junction kept 13 bases outside the gene matches. Germline loops: CDR1 KGHSH, CDR2 LQKENI. This CDR3 has 16 amino acids. The CDR3, as DNA: TGTGCCAGCTCACCTCAAGGGGACAGGGGAGACGGGGCCCAGTACTTC. This gives the protein CASSPQGDRGDGAQYF.